This T cell receptor (beta chain) was identified in a study of T cells in Graves' hyperthyroidism and ophthalmopathy. Fresh peripheral blood, 10 ml, was the source of the PBMCs. Ten or more counts support this clonotype. RNA transcripts served as the template for amplifying TCR beta CDR3 regions. RT-PCR in the first round (using the HTBI primer set) targeted the TCR CDR3. MiXCR, applied by TCRdb to the multiplex PCR reads, yields one record per CDR3 protein. The profile shows some 350,000 distinct CDR3 sequences, around 15% of them singletons. The sequence derives from a woman in her 40s with Graves' ophthalmopathy. Material for sequencing was blood.

CDR3 residues: CASSEMQGYGYTF. DNA for the CDR3: TGTGCCAGCAGTGAAATGCAGGGATATGGCTACACCTTC. The rearrangement uses TRBV2 and TRBJ1-2, with D perhaps TRBD1 (5 bases). Trimming removed 2 bases at V and 5 bases at J, with 9 bases between. Germline loops: CDR1 SNHLY, CDR2 FYNNEI. This CDR3 is 13 amino acids long.